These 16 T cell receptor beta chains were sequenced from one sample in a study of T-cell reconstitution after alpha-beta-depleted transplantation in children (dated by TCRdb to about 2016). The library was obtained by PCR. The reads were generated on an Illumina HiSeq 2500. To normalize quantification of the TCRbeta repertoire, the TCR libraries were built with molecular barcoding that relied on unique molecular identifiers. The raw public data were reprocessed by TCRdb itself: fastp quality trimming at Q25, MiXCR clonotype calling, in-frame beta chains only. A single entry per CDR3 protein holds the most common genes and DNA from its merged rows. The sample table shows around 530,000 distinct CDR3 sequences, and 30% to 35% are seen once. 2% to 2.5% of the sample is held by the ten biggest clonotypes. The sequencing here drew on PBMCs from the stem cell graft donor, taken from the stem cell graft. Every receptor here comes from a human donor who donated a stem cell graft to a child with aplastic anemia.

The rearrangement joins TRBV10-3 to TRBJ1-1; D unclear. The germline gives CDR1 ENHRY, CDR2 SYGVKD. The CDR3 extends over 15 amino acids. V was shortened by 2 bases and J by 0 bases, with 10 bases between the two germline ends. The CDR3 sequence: CAISERGGLNTEAFF. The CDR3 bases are TGTGCCATCAGTGAGCGTGGAGGGTTGAACACTGAAGCTTTCTTT.

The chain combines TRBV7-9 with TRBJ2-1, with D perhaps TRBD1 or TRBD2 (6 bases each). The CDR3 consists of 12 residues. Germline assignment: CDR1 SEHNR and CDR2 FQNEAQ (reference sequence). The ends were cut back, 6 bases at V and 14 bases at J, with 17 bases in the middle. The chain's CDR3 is CASSSGAGGEFF. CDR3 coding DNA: TGTGCCAGCAGTTCAGGGGCCGGCGGGGAGTTCTTC. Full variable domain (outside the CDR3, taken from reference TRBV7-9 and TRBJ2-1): DTGVSQNPRHKITKRGQNVTFRCDPISEHNRLYWYRQTLGQGPEFLTYFQNEAQLEKSRLLSDRFSAERPKGSFSTLEIQRTEQGDSAMYLCASSSGAGGEFFGPGTRLTVL.

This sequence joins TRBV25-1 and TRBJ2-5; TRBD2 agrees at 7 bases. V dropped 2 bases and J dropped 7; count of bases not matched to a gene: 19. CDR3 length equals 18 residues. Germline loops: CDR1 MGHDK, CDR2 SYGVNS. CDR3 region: CASSEPPGTTGSVGTQYF. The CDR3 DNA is TGTGCCAGCAGTGAACCCCCAGGGACTACCGGTAGTGTCGGGACCCAGTACTTC.

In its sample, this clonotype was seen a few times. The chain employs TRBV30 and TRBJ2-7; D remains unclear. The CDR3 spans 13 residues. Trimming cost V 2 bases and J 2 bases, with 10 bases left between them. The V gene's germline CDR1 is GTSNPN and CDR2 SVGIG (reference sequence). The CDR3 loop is CAWSNGGTYEQYF. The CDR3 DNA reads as TGTGCCTGGAGTAATGGCGGTACCTACGAGCAGTACTTC.

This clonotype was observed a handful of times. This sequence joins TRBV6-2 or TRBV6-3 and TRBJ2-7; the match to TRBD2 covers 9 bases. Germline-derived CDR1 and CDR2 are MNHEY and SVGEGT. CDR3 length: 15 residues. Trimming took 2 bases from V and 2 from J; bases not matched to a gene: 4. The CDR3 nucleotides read TGTGCCAGCAGTTACAGCCTAGCGGGGACCTACGAGCAGTACGTC. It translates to CASSYSLAGTYEQYV.

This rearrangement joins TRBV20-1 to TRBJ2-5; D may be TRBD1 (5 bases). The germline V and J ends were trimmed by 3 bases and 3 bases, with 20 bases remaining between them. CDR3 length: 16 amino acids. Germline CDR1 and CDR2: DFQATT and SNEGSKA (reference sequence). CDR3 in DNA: TGCAGTGCTAGTGACCCGAGCAGGGCCCCCGAAGAGACCCAGTACTTC. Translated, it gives CSASDPSRAPEETQYF.

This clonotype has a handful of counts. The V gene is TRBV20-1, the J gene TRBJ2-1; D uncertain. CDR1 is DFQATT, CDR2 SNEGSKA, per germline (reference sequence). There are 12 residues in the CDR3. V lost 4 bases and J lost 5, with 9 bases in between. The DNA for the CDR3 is TGCAGTGCTACGCAGGAGAACAATGAGCAGTTCTTC. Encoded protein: CSATQENNEQFF.

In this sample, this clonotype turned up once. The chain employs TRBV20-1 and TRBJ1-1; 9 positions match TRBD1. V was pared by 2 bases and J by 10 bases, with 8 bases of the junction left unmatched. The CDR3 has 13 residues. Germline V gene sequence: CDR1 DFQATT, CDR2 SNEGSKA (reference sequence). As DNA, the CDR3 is TGCAGTGCTAGATGGGACAGGGCCCAGGGAGCTTTCTTT. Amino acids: CSARWDRAQGAFF.

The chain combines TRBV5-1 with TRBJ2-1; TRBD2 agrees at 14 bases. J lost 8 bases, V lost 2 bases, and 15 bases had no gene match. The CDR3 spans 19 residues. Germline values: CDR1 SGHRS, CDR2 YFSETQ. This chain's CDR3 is CASSLEPGTSGRTRDEQFF. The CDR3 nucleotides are TGCGCCAGCAGCTTAGAACCCGGGACTAGCGGGAGAACGAGAGATGAGCAGTTCTTC.

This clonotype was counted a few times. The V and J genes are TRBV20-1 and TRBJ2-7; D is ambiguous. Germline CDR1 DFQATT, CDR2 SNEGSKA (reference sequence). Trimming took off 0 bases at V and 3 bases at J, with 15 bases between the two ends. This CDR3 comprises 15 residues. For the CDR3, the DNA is TGCAGTGCTAGAGAAAAGGACGGAATACTCTACGAGCAGTACTTC. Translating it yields CSAREKDGILYEQYF.

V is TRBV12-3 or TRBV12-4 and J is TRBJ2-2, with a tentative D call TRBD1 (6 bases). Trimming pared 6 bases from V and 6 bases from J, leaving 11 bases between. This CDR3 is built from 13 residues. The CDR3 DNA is TGTGCCAGCAGCCTACAGGGCCCCGGGGAGCTGTTTTTT. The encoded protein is CASSLQGPGELFF.

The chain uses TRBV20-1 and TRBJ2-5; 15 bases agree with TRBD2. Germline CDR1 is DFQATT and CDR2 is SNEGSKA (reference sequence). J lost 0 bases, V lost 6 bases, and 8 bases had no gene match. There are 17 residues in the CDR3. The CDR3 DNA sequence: TGCAGTGCCCGAGGACTAGCGGGAGGGCCGTACCAAGAGACCCAGTACTTC. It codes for CSARGLAGGPYQETQYF.

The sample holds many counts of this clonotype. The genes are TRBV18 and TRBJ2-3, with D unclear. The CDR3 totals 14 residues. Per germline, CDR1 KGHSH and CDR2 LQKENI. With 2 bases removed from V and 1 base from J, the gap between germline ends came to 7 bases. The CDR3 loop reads CASSPVRGTDTQYF. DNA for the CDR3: TGTGCCAGCTCACCAGTTAGGGGCACAGATACGCAGTATTTT. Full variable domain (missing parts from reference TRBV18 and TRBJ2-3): NAGVMQNPRHLVRRRGQEARLRCSPMKGHSHVYWYRQLPEEGLKFMVYLQKENIIDESGMPKERFSAEFPKEGPSILRIQQVVRGDSAAYFCASSPVRGTDTQYFGPGTRLTVL.

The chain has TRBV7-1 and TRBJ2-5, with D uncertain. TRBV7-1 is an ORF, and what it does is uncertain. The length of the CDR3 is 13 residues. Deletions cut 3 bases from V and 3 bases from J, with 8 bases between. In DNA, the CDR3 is TGTGCCAGCAGCTCGGGATTCGAAGAGACCCAGTACTTC. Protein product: CASSSGFEETQYF.

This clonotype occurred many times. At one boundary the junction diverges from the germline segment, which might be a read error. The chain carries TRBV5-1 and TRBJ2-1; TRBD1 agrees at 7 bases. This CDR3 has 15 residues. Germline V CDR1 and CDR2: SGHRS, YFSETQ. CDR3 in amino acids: CASSLSGGSYNEQFF. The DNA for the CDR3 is TGTGCCAGCAGCCTCTCAGGGGGCTCCTACAATGAGCAGTTCTTC.

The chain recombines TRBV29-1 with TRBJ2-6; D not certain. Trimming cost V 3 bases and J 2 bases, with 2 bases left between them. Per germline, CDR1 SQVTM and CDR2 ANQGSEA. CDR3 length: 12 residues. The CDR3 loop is CSVEAGANVLTF. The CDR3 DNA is TGCAGCGTTGAGGCTGGGGCCAACGTCCTGACTTTC.